The sample holds a few counts of the clone carrying this TCR beta chain. Its matching antigen is unknown. RNA transcripts were the template for amplifying TCR beta CDR3 regions. When the TCR CDR3 underwent first-round RT-PCR, the HTBI primer set was used. Via MiXCR, TCRdb re-called the multiplex PCR reads, giving one row per CDR3 protein. The data show hundreds of thousands of distinct CDR3 sequences, around 13% seen once. Trimming removed 5 bases from V and 0 bases from J, with 14 bases in between. The CDR3 runs to 16 residues. From germline, CDR1 is LNHDA and CDR2 SQIVND (reference sequence). The data were obtained in a study of T cells in Graves' hyperthyroidism and ophthalmopathy. Overall study results and limits: The model made its ophthalmopathy prediction, and onset followed a median about 5.9 months later. A 13 V-J signature model discriminated ophthalmopathy versus stable hyperthyroidism. Expanded thyroid clonotypes (above 0.001) were mostly also found in blood.

The source of this sequence is a woman in her 50s with Graves' ophthalmopathy. The chain is built from TRBV19 and TRBJ2-1; D is unclear. Sequencing was performed on blood. The CDR3 sequence: CASSWLSSNSYNEQFF. Here the CDR3 DNA reads TGTGCCAGTAGTTGGCTTTCTAGTAACTCCTACAATGAGCAGTTCTTC.